These T cell receptor beta chains were read from a single sample in a study of identical twins. TCRdb reprocessed the 5' RACE reads with MiXCR, giving one entry per CDR3 protein. The sample records some 1,600,000 distinct CDR3 sequences, about 31% being singletons. The sample was cord blood. The receptors were sampled from a newborn girl in good health. Both conserved end residues are part of each CDR3. Fields, in order: clone size, V gene, J gene, D gene, CDR3 DNA, CDR3 protein. A D gene is named only where the DNA matches it firmly. Size values are once, few and many counts, or a class for expanded clones, and some rows have none.

size: -; V: TRBV27; J: TRBJ2-7; D: TRBD2; DNA: TGTGCCAGCAGTTTACTCGGACTAGCGAGCTACGAGCAGTACTTC; CDR3: CASSLLGLASYEQYF
size: -; V: TRBV18; J: TRBJ2-3; D: -; DNA: TGTGCCAGCTCACCACCACTACAGGGCTCAGATACGCAGTATTTT; CDR3: CASSPPLQGSDTQYF
size: -; V: TRBV7-2; J: TRBJ1-6; D: -; DNA: TGTGCCAGCAGCGGCCGACAGGACTATTCACCCCTCCACTTT; CDR3: CASSGRQDYSPLHF
size: -; V: TRBV20-1; J: TRBJ2-7; D: -; DNA: TGCAGTGCTAGCGCGGGCAGCGCCTACGAGCAGTACTTC; CDR3: CSASAGSAYEQYF
size: few; V: TRBV2; J: TRBJ2-1; D: -; DNA: TGTGCCAGCATGGCGGGGTGGAATGAGCAGTTCTTC; CDR3: CASMAGWNEQFF
size: few; V: TRBV20-1; J: TRBJ2-4; D: -; DNA: TGCAGTGCTCCCCCACTGATAGCCAAAAACATTCAGTACTTC; CDR3: CSAPPLIAKNIQYF
size: once; V: TRBV12-3/TRBV12-4; J: TRBJ2-3; D: -; DNA: TGTGCCAGCAGTGGACCAGCCTCGGATACGCAGTATTTT; CDR3: CASSGPASDTQYF
size: -; V: TRBV6-1; J: TRBJ1-5; D: TRBD1; DNA: TGTGCCAGCAGTGCCTGGACAGGGCCCCGACAGCCCCAGCATTTT; CDR3: CASSAWTGPRQPQHF
size: few; V: TRBV27; J: TRBJ1-6; D: -; DNA: TGTGCCAGCAGTCCTAACTCCTATAATTCACCCCTCCACTTT; CDR3: CASSPNSYNSPLHF
size: few; V: TRBV3-1; J: TRBJ2-4; D: -; DNA: TGTGCCAGCAGCCAAGATCTTCCTAGCCCAAAGTACTTC; CDR3: CASSQDLPSPKYF
size: few; V: TRBV20-1; J: TRBJ2-3; D: -; DNA: TGCAGTGCTAGTAACGTGAAGGGAGGAGATACGCGGTATTTT; CDR3: CSASNVKGGDTRYF
size: few; V: TRBV4-1; J: TRBJ2-4; D: -; DNA: TGCGCCAGCAGCCAACCCGGGACGAAGTCTCAAGACATTCAGTACTTC; CDR3: CASSQPGTKSQDIQYF
size: -; V: TRBV20-1; J: TRBJ1-1; D: -; DNA: TGCAGTGCTAGACCATGGACCGGCGCTGAAGCTTTCTTT; CDR3: CSARPWTGAEAFF
size: -; V: TRBV20-1; J: TRBJ1-5; D: TRBD1; DNA: TGCAGTGCTCACCGGGACAGGATGAAATATAGCAATCAGCCCCAGCATTTT; CDR3: CSAHRDRMKYSNQPQHF
size: few; V: TRBV29-1; J: TRBJ2-7; D: -; DNA: TGCAGCGTGGGGCTTCGAGGGAGCTCCTACAATGAGCAGTACTTC; CDR3: CSVGLRGSSYNEQYF